A single sample gave rise to the 8 T cell receptor beta chains below, sequenced in a study of cytomegalovirus exposure and HLA in healthy donors. The study ran its PCR with 60 Vbeta and 13 Jbeta primers. The data were produced by immunoSEQ multiplex PCR, yet TCRdb's version contains in-frame clones alone and is incomplete. The sample includes more than 85,000 clones, about two thirds of them seen just once. Sequencing was done on a sample of PBMCs. The source is a female donor in good health and CMV-seronegative.

This clone was observed a few times. The chain couples TRBV5-1 to TRBJ1-1; D ambiguous. Between the trimmed V and J ends, which lost 1 base and 1 base, there was a span of 8 bases. This CDR3 region has 14 residues. Germline assignment: CDR1 SGHRS and CDR2 YFSETQ. The CDR3 coding sequence is TGCGCCAGCAGCTTGCAGAACCAGAACACTGAAGCTTTCTTT. Amino acid sequence: CASSLQNQNTEAFF.

CDR3 residues: CASSVTGGVAGELFF. For the CDR3, the DNA is TGTGCCAGCAGTGTGACAGGGGGCGTCGCCGGGGAGCTGTTTTTT. The J gene is TRBJ2-2, the V gene TRBV28; TRBD1 matches 10 bases. Germline-derived CDR1 and CDR2 are MDHEN and SYDVKM. This CDR3 is 15 amino acids long. Trimming removed 5 bases from V and 6 bases from J; junction bases left unmatched: 6.

This rearrangement joins TRBV5-6 to TRBJ1-2; D is ambiguous. The germline CDR1 and CDR2 sequences are SGHDT and YYEEEE. The V gene lost 0 bases and the J gene lost 2 bases, with 8 bases spanning the gap. The CDR3 covers 14 residues. DNA of the CDR3: TGTGCCAGCAGCTTGGGTTCGTCGAACTATGGCTACACCTTC. Encoded protein: CASSLGSSNYGYTF.

The chain carries TRBV28 and TRBJ1-1; D possibly corresponds to TRBD1 (5 bases). Per germline, CDR1 MDHEN and CDR2 SYDVKM. This CDR3 region has 16 residues. Trimming took off 5 bases at V and 7 bases at J, with 23 bases between the two ends. The CDR3 spells CASSLFSGGGPYEAFF. CDR3 nucleotides: TGTGCCAGCAGTCTATTTTCGGGGGGGGGACCCTATGAAGCTTTCTTT.

The chain uses TRBV30 and TRBJ2-1; TRBD2 is a possible D gene (5 bases). Germline CDR1 is GTSNPN and CDR2 is SVGIG (reference sequence). Trimming removed 5 bases at V and 3 bases at J, with 17 bases between. The CDR3 is 15 amino acids. CDR3 sequence (DNA): TGTGCCTGGGGTCGGGCGGGCGTGGACTACAATGAGCAGTTCTTC. Residues: CAWGRAGVDYNEQFF.

The rearrangement joins TRBV2 to TRBJ2-7, with 12 bases fitting TRBD2. V dropped 5 bases and J dropped 5; count of bases not matched to a gene: 10. This CDR3 is built from 16 residues. Per germline, CDR1 SNHLY and CDR2 FYNNEI. The CDR3 reads CASSPLAGGPRNEQYF. CDR3 coding DNA: TGTGCCAGCAGTCCGCTAGCGGGAGGGCCCAGGAACGAGCAGTACTTC. The full variable domain, in which reference TRBV2 and TRBJ2-7 provide the parts outside the CDR3, is EPEVTQTPSHQVTQMGQEVILRCVPISNHLYFYWYRQILGQKVEFLVSFYNNEISEKSEIFDDQFSVERPDGSNFTLKIRSTKLEDSAMYFCASSPLAGGPRNEQYFGPGTRLTVT.

The chain joins TRBV7-9 to TRBJ1-1; D uncertain. Trimming shortened V by 3 bases and J by 4 bases, and 6 bases separated the two germline ends. This CDR3 contains 12 residues. Germline assignment: CDR1 SEHNR and CDR2 FQNEAQ (reference sequence). CDR3 residues: CASSFVATEAFF. Here the CDR3 DNA reads TGTGCCAGCAGCTTCGTAGCCACTGAAGCTTTCTTT. Using reference TRBV7-9 and TRBJ1-1 for the parts outside the CDR3, the full variable domain is DTGVSQNPRHKITKRGQNVTFRCDPISEHNRLYWYRQTLGQGPEFLTYFQNEAQLEKSRLLSDRFSAERPKGSFSTLEIQRTEQGDSAMYLCASSFVATEAFFGQGTRLTVV.

This clone was seen only a few times. The rearrangement links TRBV5-5 to TRBJ1-3; the D gene is possibly TRBD1 (5 bases). Trimming removed 2 bases at V and 8 bases at J, with 11 bases between. This CDR3 region has 13 residues. Germline V lookup: CDR1 SGHKS, CDR2 YYEKEE (reference sequence). Here the CDR3 reads CASSLRGGYTIYF. CDR3 DNA: TGTGCCAGCAGCTTACGCGGGGGGTACACCATATATTTT.